This T cell receptor (beta chain) was sequenced for a study of blood T cell repertoires in COVID-19. Background on the study: Both acute and convalescent COVID-19 samples were obtained from the United States, Italy and Spain.

The authors' processing: It was from reference gene primer amplification that nucleated cell counts were estimated. Measured with immunoSEQ multiplex PCR; TCRdb has only the in-frame clones, and not every one. That table is the source of V, J and clone size, and D and trimming were worked out from the DNA. This sample has roughly 200,000 clones, with 75% to 85% found just once. CDR3 size: 16 residues. CDR1 and CDR2 from the germline V gene are LGHDT and YNNKEL (reference sequence). Germline trimming cut 1 base from V and 2 bases from J; bases unmatched to any gene: 5. Input material: peripheral blood. The TCR comes from a man aged 55-75 years with acute or convalescent COVID-19. This chain connects TRBV3-1 (or the pseudogene TRBV3-2) to TRBJ2-5, with 9 bases aligning to TRBD2. In DNA form, the CDR3 reads TGTGCCAGCAGCCAAGGGGTAGCGGGGGTTCAAGAGACCCAGTACTTC. Translating it yields CASSQGVAGVQETQYF.